This T cell receptor beta chain was captured in a study of tumor-infiltrating lymphocytes in primary liver carcinoma. Study outcomes and limitations: The difference in top-250-clone fraction between tumors and blood was significant, favoring tumors (p = 0.039).

The investigators made TCR beta cDNA from approximately 0.5 ug total RNA, using a constant-region primer. Nested multiplex PCR, run for three rounds with slightly modified ARM-PCR, yielded TCR beta libraries. Running ten to eleven cycles apiece, the first two PCR rounds relied on TRBV1-TRBV30 forward primers together with a C-beta reverse primer. TCRdb fed the multiplex PCR reads into MiXCR, producing one record per CDR3 protein. The table has 100,000 to 150,000 distinct CDR3 sequences, 55% to 75% seen once; the top ten hold about 8%. Germline V lookup: CDR1 ENHRY, CDR2 SYGVKD. Trimming took 2 bases from V and 2 from J, leaving 11 bases between them. This CDR3 is 15 amino acids long. RNA and DNA were co-extracted from about 19-30 mg of unsorted bulk tissue. This clonotype was recorded at least ten times. The target antigen is unknown.

Sequenced: liver tumor tissue from sampling region 3. Subset meaning: tumor region T3, left-lateral pole. The receptor was derived from a woman in her fifties or sixties with primary liver carcinoma and hepatitis B virus infection. V and J are TRBV10-3 and TRBJ2-3; D may match TRBD1 or TRBD2 (5 bases each). The CDR3 nucleotides are TGTGCCATCAGTGAGGGCAGGGAGTTCACAGATACGCAGTATTTT. It yields the protein CAISEGREFTDTQYF.